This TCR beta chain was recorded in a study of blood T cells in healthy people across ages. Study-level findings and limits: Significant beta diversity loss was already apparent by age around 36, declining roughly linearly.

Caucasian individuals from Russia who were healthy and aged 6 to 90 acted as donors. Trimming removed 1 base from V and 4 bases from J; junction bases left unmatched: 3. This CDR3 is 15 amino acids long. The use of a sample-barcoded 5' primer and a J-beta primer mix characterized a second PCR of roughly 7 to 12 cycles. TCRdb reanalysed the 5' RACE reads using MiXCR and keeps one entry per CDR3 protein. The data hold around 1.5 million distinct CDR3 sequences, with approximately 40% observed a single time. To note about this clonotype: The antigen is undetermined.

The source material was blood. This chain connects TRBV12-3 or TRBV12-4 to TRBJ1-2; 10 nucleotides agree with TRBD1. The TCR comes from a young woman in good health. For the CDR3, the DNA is TGTGCCAGCAGTTTAGGGACAGGGGGTTTCTATGGCTACACCTTC. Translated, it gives CASSLGTGGFYGYTF.